Here is one T cell receptor beta chain with its context. TCRdb fed the 5' RACE reads into MiXCR, producing one record per CDR3 protein. The data hold 75,000 to 80,000 distinct CDR3 sequences, with 5% to 5.5% observed a single time. This sample stems from a study of neurological immune-mediated disorders. The CDR3 length is 14 residues. Trimming cost V 3 bases and J 6 bases; bases outside gene matches: 4. Germline V gene sequence: CDR1 KGHSH, CDR2 LQKENI. The V gene is TRBV18, the J gene TRBJ1-5; 8 nucleotides line up with TRBD1. Sequencing used PBMCs. The origin of this receptor is a woman under 40 with multiple sclerosis. CDR3 bases: TGTGCCAGCTCACCCCAGGGGGCGGCTCAGCCCCAGCATTTT. Residues: CASSPQGAAQPQHF.